The entry that follows covers one TCR beta chain sequence. The germline V and J ends were trimmed by 4 bases and 0 bases, with 15 bases remaining between them. In germline, CDR1 is SGHAT, CDR2 FQNNGV. CDR3 length equals 17 residues. A sample-barcoded 5' primer and a J-beta primer mix were used in a second PCR of roughly 6 to 12 cycles. Every cDNA was tagged by a template-switch adaptor with 12 random nucleotides. TCRdb reprocessed the 5' RACE reads via MiXCR and lists one record per CDR3 protein. The sample has roughly 1.6 million distinct CDR3 sequences; roughly 32% are singletons. The data belong to a study of blood T cells in healthy people across ages.

Sequencing input: blood. The receptor was derived from a woman in her 30s in good health. The V call is TRBV11-2, the J call TRBJ1-4; D remains unclear. CDR3 sequence (DNA): TGTGCCAGCAGCTCCCACGGCGGAGAATCAACTAATGAAAAACTGTTTTTT. As protein: CASSSHGGESTNEKLFF.